This entry lists 5 T cell receptor beta chains sequenced from one sample in a study of cytomegalovirus exposure and HLA in healthy donors. 60 Vbeta and 13 Jbeta primers were used in PCR. Sequencing was performed with immunoSEQ multiplex PCR; in TCRdb, only in-frame clones are kept and a portion is missing. The sample lists some 200,000 clones, approximately 82% seen once, with 2% to 2.5% in the top ten. Sequenced input: PBMCs. Receptor source: a woman in her 30s in good health and CMV-seronegative.

This clone was detected only once. The rearrangement joins TRBV28 to TRBJ2-3; D not certain. CDR3 length: 17 residues. Trimming cost V 1 base and J 1 base, with 15 bases left between them. The germline V gene encodes CDR1 MDHEN and CDR2 SYDVKM. Here the CDR3 DNA reads TGTGCCAGCAGTTTATCTTTACTGAGTTTAGGCACAGATACGCAGTATTTT. It yields the protein CASSLSLLSLGTDTQYF.

The rearrangement links TRBV7-9 to TRBJ2-1; weak D call: TRBD2 (6 bases). V lost 11 bases and J 3 bases, leaving 11 bases between the germline ends. Per germline, CDR1 SEHNR and CDR2 FQNEAQ (reference sequence). The CDR3 has 12 amino acids. The CDR3 loop reads CAGGTDYNEQFF. The DNA for the CDR3 is TGTGCCGGCGGGACGGACTACAATGAGCAGTTCTTC.

The gene calls are TRBV5-4 and TRBJ1-1; D remains unclear. The CDR3 runs to 13 residues. Trimming removed 0 bases at V and 6 bases at J, with 9 bases between. Germline CDR1 and CDR2: SGHNT and YYREEE (reference sequence). Here the CDR3 DNA reads TGTGCCAGCAGCTTGGGAGGGCTGGCTGAAGCTTTCTTT. It specifies CASSLGGLAEAFF.

The V and J genes are TRBV11-2 and TRBJ2-7, with TRBD2 identical over 9 bases. Per the germline V gene, CDR1 is SGHAT and CDR2 is FQNNGV. The J segment lost 7 bases and the V segment lost 1 base, leaving 11 bases of the junction unmatched. This CDR3 comprises 16 residues. CDR3 in amino acids: CASSLGGLAGYVEQYF. The CDR3 DNA is TGTGCCAGCAGCTTAGGAGGGCTAGCGGGATACGTAGAGCAGTACTTC.

The rearrangement joins TRBV6-5 to TRBJ2-1; TRBD2 matches 13 bases. The CDR3 is 16 amino acids. Germline V gene lookup returns CDR1 MNHEY and CDR2 SVGAGI. Trimming took 2 bases from V and 6 from J; bases not matched to a gene: 4. The CDR3 DNA is TGTGCCAGCAGTTACGACGGACTAGCGGGAGTCAATGAGCAGTTCTTC. Translated, it gives CASSYDGLAGVNEQFF.